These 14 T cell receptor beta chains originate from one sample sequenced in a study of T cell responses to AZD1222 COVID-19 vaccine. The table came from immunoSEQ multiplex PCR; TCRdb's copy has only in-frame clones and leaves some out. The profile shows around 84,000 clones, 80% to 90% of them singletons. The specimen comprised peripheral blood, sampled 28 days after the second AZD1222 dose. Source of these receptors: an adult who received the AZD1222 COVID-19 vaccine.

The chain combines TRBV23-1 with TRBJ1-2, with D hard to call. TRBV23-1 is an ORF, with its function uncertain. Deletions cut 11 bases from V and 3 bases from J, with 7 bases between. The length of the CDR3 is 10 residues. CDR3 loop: CARRYYGYTF. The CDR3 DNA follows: TGCGCCCGCCGGTACTATGGCTACACCTTC.

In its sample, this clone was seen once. The CDR3: CASSTGSSYNEQFF. The CDR3 bases are TGTGCCAGCAGTACAGGAAGCTCCTACAATGAGCAGTTCTTC. The chain couples TRBV6-5 to TRBJ2-1; perhaps TRBD1 as D (5 bases). The CDR3 is 14 amino acids. Trimming removed 5 bases at V and 0 bases at J, with 8 bases between. Germline V CDR1 and CDR2: MNHEY, SVGAGI.

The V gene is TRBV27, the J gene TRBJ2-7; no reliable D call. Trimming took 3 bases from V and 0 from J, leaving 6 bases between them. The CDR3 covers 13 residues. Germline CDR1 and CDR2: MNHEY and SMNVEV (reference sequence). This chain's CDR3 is CASSFGPSYEQYF. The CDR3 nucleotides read TGTGCCAGCAGTTTCGGACCCTCCTACGAGCAGTACTTC.

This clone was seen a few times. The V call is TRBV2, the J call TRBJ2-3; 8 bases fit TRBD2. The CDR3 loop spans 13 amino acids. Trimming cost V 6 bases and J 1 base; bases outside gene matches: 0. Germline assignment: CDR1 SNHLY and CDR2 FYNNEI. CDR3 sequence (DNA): TGTGCCAGCAGACTAGCGGGCACAGATACGCAGTATTTT. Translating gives CASRLAGTDTQYF.

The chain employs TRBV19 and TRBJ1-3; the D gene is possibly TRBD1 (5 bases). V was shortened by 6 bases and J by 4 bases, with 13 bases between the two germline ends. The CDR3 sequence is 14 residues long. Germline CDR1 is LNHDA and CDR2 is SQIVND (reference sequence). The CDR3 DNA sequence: TGTGCCAGTAGCGATTCAGGGTTCGGAAACACCATATATTTT. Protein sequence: CASSDSGFGNTIYF.

In DNA, the CDR3 is TGTGCCAGTAGTATGATGGCGGGCTCTGGAAACACCATATATTTT. This encodes CASSMMAGSGNTIYF. This chain links TRBV19 with TRBJ1-3; D is ambiguous. This CDR3 contains 15 residues. Germline lookup yields CDR1 LNHDA and CDR2 SQIVND (reference sequence). The V end was cut by 3 bases, the J end by 0 bases, with 9 bases between.

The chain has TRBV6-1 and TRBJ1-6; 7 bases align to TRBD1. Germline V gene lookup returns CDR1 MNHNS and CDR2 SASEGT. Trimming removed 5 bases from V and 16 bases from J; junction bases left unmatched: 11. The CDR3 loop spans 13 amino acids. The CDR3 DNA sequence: TGTGCCAGCAGTAGGGACAGACCAACTCTTCTCCACTTT. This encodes CASSRDRPTLLHF.

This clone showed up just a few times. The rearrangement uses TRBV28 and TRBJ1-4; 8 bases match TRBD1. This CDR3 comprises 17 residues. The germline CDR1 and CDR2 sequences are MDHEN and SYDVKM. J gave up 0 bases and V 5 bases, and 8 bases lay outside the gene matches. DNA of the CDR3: TGTGCCAGCAGTAAGAGATGGGACAGGACAACTAATGAAAAACTGTTTTTT. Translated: CASSKRWDRTTNEKLFF. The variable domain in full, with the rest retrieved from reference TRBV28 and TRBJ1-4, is DVKVTQSSRYLVKRTGEKVFLECVQDMDHENMFWYRQDPGLGLRLIYFSYDVKMKEKGDIPEGYSVSREKKERFSLILESASTNQTSMYLCASSKRWDRTTNEKLFFGSGTQLSVL.

CDR3 protein: CASSLGSPANEQFF. CDR3 coding DNA: TGTGCCAGCAGCTTAGGTTCTCCGGCCAATGAGCAGTTCTTC. V gene TRBV11-1 combines with J gene TRBJ2-1; no definite D call. V gave up 1 base and J gave up 6 bases, with 10 bases separating them. The CDR3 covers 14 residues. Germline values: CDR1 SGHAT, CDR2 FQDESV (reference sequence).

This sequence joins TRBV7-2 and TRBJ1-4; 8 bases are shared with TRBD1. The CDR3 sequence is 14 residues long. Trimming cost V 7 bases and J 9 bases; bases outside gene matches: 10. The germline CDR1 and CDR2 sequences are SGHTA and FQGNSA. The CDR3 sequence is CASTGGQGSKKLFF. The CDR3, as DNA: TGTGCCAGCACCGGCGGACAGGGCTCTAAAAAACTGTTTTTT.

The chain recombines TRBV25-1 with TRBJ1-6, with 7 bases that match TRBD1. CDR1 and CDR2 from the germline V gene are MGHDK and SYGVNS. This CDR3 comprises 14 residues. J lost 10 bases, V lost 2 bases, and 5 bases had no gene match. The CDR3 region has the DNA TGTGCCAGCAGTGAAACAGGGGCACGCTCACCCCTCCACTTT. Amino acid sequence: CASSETGARSPLHF.

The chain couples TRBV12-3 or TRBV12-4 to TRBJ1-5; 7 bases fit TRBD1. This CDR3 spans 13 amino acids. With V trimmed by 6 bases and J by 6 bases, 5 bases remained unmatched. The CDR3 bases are TGTGCCAGCAGATCCCGGGACAGTCAGCCCCAGCATTTT. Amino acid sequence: CASRSRDSQPQHF.

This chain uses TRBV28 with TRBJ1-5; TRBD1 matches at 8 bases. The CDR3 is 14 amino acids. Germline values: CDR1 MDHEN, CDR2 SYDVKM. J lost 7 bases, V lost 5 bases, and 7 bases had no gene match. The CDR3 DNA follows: TGTGCCAGCAGTACCGACAGGGGTGGCCAGCCCCAGCATTTT. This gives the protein CASSTDRGGQPQHF.

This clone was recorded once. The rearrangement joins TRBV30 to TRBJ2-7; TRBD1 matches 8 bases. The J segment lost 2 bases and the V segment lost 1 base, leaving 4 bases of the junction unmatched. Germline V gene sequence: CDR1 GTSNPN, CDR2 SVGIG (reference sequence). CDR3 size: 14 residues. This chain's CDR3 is CAWSDRTGTYEQYF. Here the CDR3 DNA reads TGTGCCTGGAGTGACAGGACAGGGACCTACGAGCAGTACTTC.